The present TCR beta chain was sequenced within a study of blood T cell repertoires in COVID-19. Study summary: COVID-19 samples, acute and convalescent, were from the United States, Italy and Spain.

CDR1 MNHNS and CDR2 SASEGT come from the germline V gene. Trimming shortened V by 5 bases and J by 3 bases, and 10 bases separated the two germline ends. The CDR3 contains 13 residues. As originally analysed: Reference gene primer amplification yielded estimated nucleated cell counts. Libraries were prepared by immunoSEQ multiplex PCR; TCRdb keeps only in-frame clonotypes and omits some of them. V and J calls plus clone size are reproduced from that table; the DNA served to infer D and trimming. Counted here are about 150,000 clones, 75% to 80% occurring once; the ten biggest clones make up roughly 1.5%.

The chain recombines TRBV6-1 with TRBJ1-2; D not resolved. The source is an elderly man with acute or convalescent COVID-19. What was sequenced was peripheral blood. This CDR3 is CASSIDGYYGYTF. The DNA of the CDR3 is TGTGCCAGCAGTATCGACGGGTACTATGGCTACACCTTC.